The clone carrying this T cell receptor beta chain was observed a handful of times. The antigen is unknown. The junction departs from germline at one end; a sequencing error may be responsible. The germline gives CDR1 SGHRS, CDR2 YFSETQ. The CDR3 loop spans 17 amino acids. The sample is drawn from a study of T-cell memory formation after mild COVID-19. Amplification by 5'RACE using constant-segment primers produced TCR alpha and TCR beta cDNA libraries that carried sample barcodes and UMIs. TCRdb re-called the 5' RACE reads with MiXCR, one entry per CDR3 protein. The sample has over 500,000 distinct CDR3 sequences, around 15% seen once. General study points: CD4/CD8 balance held among clones contracting day 15 to 85, and later expanders leaned CD4+. Pre-infection memory already had some responding clones, implying cross-reactive memory joined. Chiefly within CM and EM were the contracting CD4+ clones; CD8+ ones were within EMRA.

Sequencing was done on a sample of PBMCs or a T cell subset sorted from them (not recorded which). J is TRBJ2-3 and V is TRBV5-1; TRBD2 agrees at 10 bases. This receptor was taken from an adult woman who had mild COVID-19 (a few samples of this study predate the infection). Cell type and time point are not known. The CDR3 region has the DNA TGCGCCAGCAGTTTGGGGGCTAGCGGGAGACGCACAGATACGCAGTATTTT. This gives the protein CASSLGASGRRTDTQYF.